These 22 T cell receptor beta chains were all obtained from the same sample, sequenced in a study of radiation and T cells in renal cell carcinoma. Time point indicated: blood 4 weeks post-SBRT, at nephrectomy. As for treatment: 15 Gy SBRT to primary tumor, nephrectomy 4 weeks later. Repertoires were generated with immunoSEQ multiplex PCR, while TCRdb's copy carries only in-frame clones and drops some. The repertoire has around 180,000 clones, less than 90% of them found once; the top ten carry 11%. The input for sequencing was blood, taken from a patient whose treatment included radiotherapy and nephrectomy. The origin of the receptors is a woman in her 50s with renal cell carcinoma.

This chain connects TRBV7-9 to TRBJ1-5; D perhaps matches TRBD1 (6 bases). Trimming stripped 1 base from V and 7 bases from J, with 8 bases between. This CDR3 spans 13 amino acids. The germline V gene has CDR1 SEHNR and CDR2 FQNEAQ (reference sequence). This CDR3 is CASSLVGGQPQHF. DNA for the CDR3: TGTGCCAGCAGCTTAGTTGGGGGCCAGCCCCAGCATTTT.

This chain joins TRBV30 and TRBJ2-5; TRBD1 matches 8 bases. V was pared by 4 bases and J by 5 bases, with 6 bases of the junction left unmatched. CDR1 is GTSNPN, CDR2 SVGIG, per germline (reference sequence). The CDR3 extends over 13 amino acids. CDR3 in amino acids: CAWTGGSGETQYF. CDR3 DNA: TGTGCCTGGACAGGGGGCTCTGGGGAGACCCAGTACTTC.

A single count supports this clone. This sequence joins TRBV29-1 and TRBJ1-3; D unresolved. The length of the CDR3 is 14 residues. Germline V gene data show CDR1 as SQVTM and CDR2 as ANQGSEA. Trimming cost V 4 bases and J 1 base, with 11 bases left between them. CDR3 sequence reads: CSVARKLSGNTIYF. The CDR3 coding sequence is TGCAGCGTTGCCAGGAAGCTTTCTGGAAACACCATATATTTT.

V gene TRBV5-6 combines with J gene TRBJ1-2; D not resolved. This CDR3 is built from 14 residues. Trimming left V 0 bases short and J 8 bases short, with 14 bases between. CDR1 is SGHDT and CDR2 is YYEEEE in the germline V gene. Here the CDR3 DNA reads TGTGCCAGCAGCTTGGATCGCAGCAGTTGGGGCTACACCTTC. The encoded protein is CASSLDRSSWGYTF.

V usage is TRBV19 and J usage is TRBJ2-3; D is possibly TRBD2 (5 bases). This CDR3 contains 14 residues. The ends were cut back, 5 bases at V and 0 bases at J, with 9 bases in the middle. Germline V gene data show CDR1 as LNHDA and CDR2 as SQIVND (reference sequence). Here the CDR3 DNA reads TGTGCCAGTAGTGACGGGGAGAGCACAGATACGCAGTATTTT. Translated, it gives CASSDGESTDTQYF.

V usage is TRBV2 and J usage is TRBJ2-1, with D possibly being TRBD1 (5 bases). V lost 6 bases and J 5 bases, leaving 20 bases between the germline ends. Germline CDR1 and CDR2: SNHLY and FYNNEI. CDR3 length: 16 residues. The CDR3 sequence is CASSRFSDSLNNEQFF. The CDR3 DNA is TGTGCCAGCAGCCGGTTCAGCGACAGCCTCAACAATGAGCAGTTCTTC.

This rearrangement joins TRBV4-1 to TRBJ2-7; D may match TRBD1 or TRBD2 (5 bases each). V was pared by 4 bases and J by 4 bases, with 20 bases between. Germline V lookup: CDR1 MGHRA, CDR2 YSYEKL. There are 16 residues in the CDR3. CDR3 sequence reads: CASSRDQMAGRYEQYF. In DNA form, the CDR3 reads TGCGCCAGCAGCCGGGACCAGATGGCAGGGCGTTACGAGCAGTACTTC.

The V call is TRBV5-1, the J call TRBJ2-5; TRBD1 is a possible D gene (7 bases). V shed 2 bases and J shed 4 bases, with 9 bases lying between them. The CDR3 is 13 residues long. CDR1 and CDR2 from the germline V gene are SGHRS and YFSETQ. The CDR3 bases are TGCGCCAGCAGCTTTCAGGGGGGAGAGACCCAGTACTTC. Protein sequence: CASSFQGGETQYF.

The chain uses TRBV5-1 and TRBJ2-7; a weak D match, TRBD2 (7 bases). Trimming took off 3 bases at V and 5 bases at J, with 18 bases between the two ends. The CDR3 loop spans 15 amino acids. Germline V lookup: CDR1 SGHRS, CDR2 YFSETQ. Here the CDR3 reads CASSSWGGLADEQYF. For the CDR3, the DNA is TGCGCCAGCAGCTCATGGGGGGGGCTCGCCGACGAGCAGTACTTC.

This sequence joins TRBV10-2 and TRBJ1-1; D not certain. Germline CDR1 is WSHSY and CDR2 is SAAADI. V gave up 2 bases and J gave up 5 bases, with 6 bases separating them. There are 12 residues in the CDR3. In nucleotides, the CDR3 is TGCGCCAGCAGTGAGGGGCTGACTGAAGCTTTCTTT. It is translated as CASSEGLTEAFF.

The V gene is TRBV18, the J gene TRBJ2-3; 11 bases fit TRBD1. Germline-derived CDR1 and CDR2 are KGHSH and LQKENI. Trimming removed 2 bases from V and 4 bases from J; junction bases left unmatched: 2. CDR3 length: 15 residues. In DNA form, the CDR3 reads TGTGCCAGCTCACCAGGACAGGGGGCCCCAGATACGCAGTATTTT. Protein product: CASSPGQGAPDTQYF.

The gene calls are TRBV7-9 and TRBJ1-5, with 8 nucleotides matching TRBD1. V shed 3 bases and J 0 bases; nucleotides not matched to a gene: 1. The germline V gene encodes CDR1 SEHNR and CDR2 FQNEAQ (reference sequence). The CDR3 is made up of 15 amino acids. CDR3 bases: TGTGCCAGCAGCTTGGGACAGGTTAGCAATCAGCCCCAGCATTTT. Protein: CASSLGQVSNQPQHF.

This rearrangement joins TRBV19 to TRBJ1-4; 8 nucleotides match TRBD1. The V gene end was trimmed by 7 bases and the J gene end by 4 bases; junction bases not matched to a gene: 11. The germline gives CDR1 LNHDA, CDR2 SQIVND (reference sequence). This CDR3 is built from 16 residues. The CDR3 here is CASNTGGQVFNEKLFF. DNA of the CDR3: TGTGCCAGTAACACGGGGGGACAGGTCTTTAATGAAAAACTGTTTTTT.

The rearrangement links TRBV6-1 to TRBJ1-2, with D hard to call. The V end was cut by 7 bases, the J end by 4 bases, with 16 bases between. The CDR3 contains 14 residues. Germline V gives CDR1 MNHNS, CDR2 SASEGT. Written as DNA, the CDR3 is TGTGCCAGCACCGATCTAGTACTTGCCTATGGCTACACCTTC. This gives the protein CASTDLVLAYGYTF.

The V gene is TRBV5-4, the J gene TRBJ1-1, with D unresolved. Trimming removed 2 bases at V and 1 base at J, with 9 bases between. Germline lookup yields CDR1 SGHNT and CDR2 YYREEE (reference sequence). This CDR3 comprises 14 residues. In DNA, the CDR3 is TGTGCCAGCAGCTTCCCTGGGCAGAACACTGAAGCTTTCTTT. This encodes CASSFPGQNTEAFF.

The chain carries TRBV5-1 and TRBJ2-3; perhaps TRBD2 as D (5 bases). CDR1 and CDR2 (germline): SGHRS, YFSETQ. CDR3 length: 15 amino acids. V was pared by 2 bases and J by 1 base, with 11 bases between. CDR3 bases: TGCGCCAGCAGCTTAGGAAGGCGGGGCACAGATACGCAGTATTTT. Its translation: CASSLGRRGTDTQYF.

To note about this clone: Other DNA sequences in this sample translate to the same CDR3. The chain couples TRBV18 to TRBJ1-1, with TRBD1 matching over 9 bases. Losses at the gene ends were 3 bases for V and 5 bases for J; bases not matched to a gene: 4. This CDR3 spans 14 amino acids. Germline CDR1 is KGHSH and CDR2 is LQKENI. The chain's CDR3 is CASSPGQGETEAFF. CDR3 sequence (DNA): TGTGCCAGCTCACCGGGACAGGGTGAAACTGAAGCTTTCTTT.

The rearrangement links TRBV6-5 to TRBJ2-7; 8 positions match TRBD1. This CDR3 is built from 12 residues. J gave up 10 bases and V 5 bases, and 7 bases lay outside the gene matches. Germline V gene lookup returns CDR1 MNHEY and CDR2 SVGAGI. DNA for the CDR3: TGTGCCAGCAGTCGGGCGGGGACAGGACAGTACTTC. It specifies CASSRAGTGQYF.

CDR3 protein: CASSRFTSGGDYEQFF. The DNA of the CDR3 is TGTGCCAGCAGCCGATTTACTAGCGGGGGGGACTATGAGCAGTTCTTC. The chain joins TRBV4-2 to TRBJ2-1; 13 bases agree with TRBD2. The CDR3 is 16 residues long. Germline CDR1 reads LGHNA; CDR2 reads YNFKEQ. The trim removed 4 bases at V and 8 bases at J, leaving 8 bases unmatched.

This clone showed up just once. This rearrangement joins TRBV5-1 to TRBJ1-6, with D possibly being TRBD1 (6 bases). The ends were cut back, 5 bases at V and 10 bases at J, with 16 bases in the middle. This CDR3 spans 14 amino acids. CDR1 and CDR2 (germline): SGHRS, YFSETQ. CDR3 sequence (DNA): TGCGCCAGCAGACTGGGGGGGCCGAACTCACCCCTCCACTTT. This encodes CASRLGGPNSPLHF. Full variable domain (remainder filled in from reference TRBV5-1 and TRBJ1-6): KAGVTQTPRYLIKTRGQQVTLSCSPISGHRSVSWYQQTPGQGLQFLFEYFSETQRNKGNFPGRFSGRQFSNSRSEMNVSTLELGDSALYLCASRLGGPNSPLHFGNGTRLTVT.

V usage is TRBV19 and J usage is TRBJ1-1; no reliable D call. Trimming took 5 bases from V and 4 from J, leaving 11 bases between them. The CDR3 has 13 amino acids. The germline CDR1 and CDR2 sequences are LNHDA and SQIVND (reference sequence). The CDR3, as DNA: TGTGCCAGTAGTCCTCTGGGCGGCACTGAAGCTTTCTTT. Its translation is CASSPLGGTEAFF. The whole variable domain, filled in from reference TRBV19 and TRBJ1-1, reads DGGITQSPKYLFRKEGQNVTLSCEQNLNHDAMYWYRQDPGQGLRLIYYSQIVNDFQKGDIAEGYSVSREKKESFPLTVTSAQKNPTAFYLCASSPLGGTEAFFGQGTRLTVV.

The genes are TRBV7-9 and TRBJ2-7; 9 bases are shared with TRBD1. Trimming took 2 bases from V and 6 from J; bases not matched to a gene: 5. The germline gives CDR1 SEHNR, CDR2 FQNEAQ (reference sequence). This CDR3 has 14 amino acids. The CDR3 spells CASSLPGQGSEQYF. Written as DNA, the CDR3 is TGTGCCAGCAGCTTACCGGGACAGGGAAGCGAGCAGTACTTC.